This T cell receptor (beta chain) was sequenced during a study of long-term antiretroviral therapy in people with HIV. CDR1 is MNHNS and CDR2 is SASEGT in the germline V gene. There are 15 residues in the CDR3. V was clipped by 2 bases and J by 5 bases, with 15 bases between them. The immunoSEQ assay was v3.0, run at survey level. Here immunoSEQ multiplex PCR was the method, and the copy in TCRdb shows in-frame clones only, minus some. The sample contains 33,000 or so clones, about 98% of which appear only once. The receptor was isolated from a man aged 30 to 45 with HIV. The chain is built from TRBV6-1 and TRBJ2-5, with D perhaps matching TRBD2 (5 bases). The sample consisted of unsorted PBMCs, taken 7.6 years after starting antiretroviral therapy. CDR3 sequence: CASSELRARRETQYF. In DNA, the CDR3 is TGTGCCAGCAGTGAACTTCGGGCGAGGAGGGAGACCCAGTACTTC.